Presented here are 24 T cell receptor beta chains from one specimen sequenced in a study of blood T cells in healthy people across ages. The authors ran a second PCR of 7 to 11 cycles using a sample-barcoded 5' primer and a J-beta primer mix. Via MiXCR, TCRdb re-called the 5' RACE reads, giving one row per CDR3 protein. The profile shows approximately 900,000 distinct CDR3 sequences, 25% to 35% of them singletons. This sample was shared with a second study, whose subject was T cells of mothers and their children.

Sequenced material: blood. These TCRs come from a woman in her thirties or forties in good health.

V is TRBV30 and J is TRBJ1-2, with TRBD1 identical over 11 bases. The CDR3 loop spans 13 amino acids. CDR1 GTSNPN and CDR2 SVGIG come from the germline V gene (reference sequence). The ends lost 3 bases at V and 10 bases at J; junction bases unmatched: 7. The CDR3 DNA sequence: TGTGCCTGGAGCCTCCGGGACAGGGGGGCCTACACCTTC. This sequence encodes CAWSLRDRGAYTF.

This clonotype was found a few times. This chain connects TRBV28 to TRBJ1-5; TRBD1 might be the D (5 bases). The germline CDR1 and CDR2 sequences are MDHEN and SYDVKM. This CDR3 comprises 15 residues. The V gene lost 8 bases and the J gene lost 1 base, with 15 bases spanning the gap. CDR3 nucleotides: TGTGCCAGCGGGGGGTGGGGTGCGAGCAATCAGCCCCAGCATTTT. Protein: CASGGWGASNQPQHF.

The chain carries TRBV20-1 and TRBJ2-1; 11 nucleotides align to TRBD2. This CDR3 has 14 residues. Germline V lookup: CDR1 DFQATT, CDR2 SNEGSKA (reference sequence). With 3 bases clipped from V and 7 bases from J, the junction kept 5 bases outside the gene matches. The CDR3 loop reads CSASAGTSGNEQFF. The DNA of the CDR3 is TGCAGTGCTAGCGCGGGGACTAGCGGAAATGAGCAGTTCTTC.

Many counts were recorded for this clonotype. The rearrangement uses TRBV20-1 and TRBJ2-7; weak D call: TRBD2 (5 bases). V dropped 2 bases and J dropped 4 bases, with 15 bases sitting between them. The CDR3 spans 14 residues. Germline CDR1 reads DFQATT; CDR2 reads SNEGSKA (reference sequence). CDR3 loop: CSARTGRTLYEQYF. The CDR3 bases are TGCAGTGCTAGAACGGGAAGGACGTTGTACGAGCAGTACTTC.

The V gene is TRBV9, the J gene TRBJ2-1, with D perhaps matching TRBD1 or TRBD2 (5 bases each). Germline V gene sequence: CDR1 SGDLS, CDR2 YYNGEE. V was pared by 0 bases and J by 3 bases, with 19 bases between. This CDR3 has 18 amino acids. The CDR3 region is CASSVGPEGVEGYNEQFF. The CDR3 bases are TGTGCCAGCAGCGTAGGCCCTGAAGGGGTCGAGGGCTACAATGAGCAGTTCTTC.

This clonotype was found many times. The rearrangement joins TRBV28 to TRBJ2-7; D remains ambiguous. The CDR3 is made up of 13 amino acids. From germline, CDR1 is MDHEN and CDR2 SYDVKM. The V and J ends lost 8 bases and 4 bases respectively, with 15 bases between them. CDR3 nucleotide sequence: TGTGCCAGCCAAGGCAGCCCGGCTTACGAGCAGTACTTC. Protein sequence: CASQGSPAYEQYF.

In its sample, this clonotype was seen many times. CDR3 in DNA: TGTGCCAGCAGCTTAGACCGTACGGGGACAGATACGCAGTATTTT. As protein: CASSLDRTGTDTQYF. This rearrangement joins TRBV7-2 to TRBJ2-3, with D perhaps matching TRBD2 (5 bases). Germline values: CDR1 SGHTA, CDR2 FQGNSA. The V gene lost 1 base and the J gene lost 3 bases, with 11 bases spanning the gap. The CDR3 is 15 residues long.

This clonotype was recorded at least ten times. The genes are TRBV12-3 or TRBV12-4 and TRBJ2-7, with 15 bases identical to TRBD2. The J segment lost 0 bases and the V segment lost 5 bases, leaving 2 bases of the junction unmatched. The CDR3 extends over 16 amino acids. CDR3: CASSGLAGGSSYEQYF. Written as DNA, the CDR3 is TGTGCCAGCAGTGGACTAGCGGGGGGGAGCTCCTACGAGCAGTACTTC.

This clonotype was seen repeatedly, ten times or more. The V gene is TRBV9, the J gene TRBJ1-1, with D hard to call. V was pared by 0 bases and J by 1 base, with 16 bases between. Germline V lookup: CDR1 SGDLS, CDR2 YYNGEE. This CDR3 spans 17 amino acids. The CDR3 sequence is CASSVEGGVGWNTEAFF. CDR3 DNA sequence: TGTGCCAGCAGCGTAGAGGGCGGGGTGGGATGGAACACTGAAGCTTTCTTT.

This clonotype is a singleton in its sample. This may stem from a read error, because a much larger clone lies one nucleotide away. The genes are TRBV5-6 and TRBJ2-5; TRBD2 matches 13 bases. The CDR3 loop spans 17 amino acids. The V gene end was trimmed by 0 bases and the J gene end by 4 bases; junction bases not matched to a gene: 6. In germline, CDR1 is SGHDT, CDR2 YYEEEE. This CDR3 reads CASSLVLTSGGSETQYF. In DNA, the CDR3 is TGTGCCAGCAGCTTGGTCTTGACTAGCGGGGGGTCAGAGACCCAGTACTTC.

The chain joins TRBV28 to TRBJ2-4; the D gene is possibly TRBD1 (5 bases). The end of the DNA fits TRBJ2-7 better, so the J call may be wrong. Looked up from germline, CDR1 is MDHEN and CDR2 is SYDVKM. The CDR3 extends over 15 amino acids. The CDR3 DNA reads TGTGCCAGCTACCCTGTGACTCGACAGTCTAACGAGCAGTACTTC. Its translation: CASYPVTRQSNEQYF.

The chain is built from TRBV5-1 and TRBJ2-1, with TRBD1 matching over 10 bases. With V trimmed by 3 bases and J by 6 bases, 9 bases remained unmatched. Germline V gives CDR1 SGHRS, CDR2 YFSETQ. The CDR3 sequence is 16 residues long. CDR3 sequence (DNA): TGCGCCAGCAGCTCATCAGACAGGGGGCTATTCAATGAGCAGTTCTTC. Encoded protein: CASSSSDRGLFNEQFF.

This clonotype was found once. The junction differs from germline at one of its ends, possibly a read error. The CDR3 coding sequence is TGCGCCAGTAGGGATAACAGGGGTTCAACAGATACGCAGTATTTT. Translating it yields CASRDNRGSTDTQYF. V usage is TRBV19 and J usage is TRBJ2-3, with 7 bases lining up with TRBD1. Germline CDR1 and CDR2: LNHDA and SQIVND (reference sequence). The CDR3 totals 15 residues.

At least ten counts were recorded for this clonotype. The rearrangement uses TRBV20-1 and TRBJ2-7; D is unresolved. CDR3 size: 15 residues. V lost 0 bases to trimming and J lost 3 bases, with 15 bases between them. Germline assignment: CDR1 DFQATT and CDR2 SNEGSKA (reference sequence). The CDR3, as DNA: TGCAGTGCTAGAGACGGTGGGTCATTCGGCTACGAGCAGTACTTC. As protein: CSARDGGSFGYEQYF.

The chain recombines TRBV6-4 with TRBJ2-3; unclear D gene. The ends were cut back, 5 bases at V and 2 bases at J, with 14 bases in the middle. CDR3 length: 15 residues. Germline CDR1 and CDR2: MRHNA and SNTAGT. This chain's CDR3 is CASSHGISNTDTQYF. CDR3 coding DNA: TGTGCCAGCAGTCATGGCATTTCCAACACAGATACGCAGTATTTT.

This clonotype was found many times. This chain connects TRBV28 to TRBJ2-7; 7 bases agree with TRBD1. The V segment lost 5 bases and the J segment 0 bases; nucleotides outside the gene matches: 10. Per germline, CDR1 MDHEN and CDR2 SYDVKM. The CDR3 length is 16 residues. The CDR3 sequence is CASSPTGTAHSYEQYF. Here the CDR3 DNA reads TGTGCCAGCAGTCCCACCGGGACAGCCCACTCCTACGAGCAGTACTTC.

The sample holds a few counts of this clonotype. This chain links TRBV10-3 with TRBJ1-5; D is unclear. CDR1 is ENHRY, CDR2 SYGVKD, per germline. The CDR3 extends over 13 amino acids. V dropped 3 bases and J dropped 6 bases, with 9 bases sitting between them. CDR3 DNA: TGTGCCATCAGTGAACGGGGTGGTCAGCCCCAGCATTTT. It codes for CAISERGGQPQHF.

Ten or more counts support this clonotype. The chain carries TRBV6-5 and TRBJ2-1, with TRBD1 as a possible D gene (7 bases). CDR3 length equals 14 residues. CDR1 is MNHEY and CDR2 is SVGAGI in the germline V gene. Trimming pared 5 bases from V and 6 bases from J, leaving 14 bases between. CDR3 DNA sequence: TGTGCCAGCAGTAGACAGGGAGGTCCCAATGAGCAGTTCTTC. Encoded protein: CASSRQGGPNEQFF.

This chain joins TRBV7-2 and TRBJ2-2; D is unclear. This CDR3 contains 15 residues. Germline V gives CDR1 SGHTA, CDR2 FQGNSA. V lost 5 bases and J 2 bases, leaving 12 bases between the germline ends. The CDR3 region has the DNA TGTGCCAGCAGCCCACCAACCTCCAACACCGGGGAGCTGTTTTTT. This sequence encodes CASSPPTSNTGELFF.

This sequence joins TRBV5-1 and TRBJ2-2; D gene unclear. The V and J ends lost 0 bases and 0 bases respectively, with 15 bases between them. In germline, CDR1 is SGHRS, CDR2 YFSETQ. The CDR3 is 18 amino acids. The CDR3 DNA is TGCGCCAGCAGCTTGGCTCCCGCCGGCCAGGCGAACACCGGGGAGCTGTTTTTT. Its protein product is CASSLAPAGQANTGELFF.

The chain joins TRBV5-5 to TRBJ1-2, with D tentatively TRBD1 (5 bases). The CDR3 contains 14 residues. Germline loops: CDR1 SGHKS, CDR2 YYEKEE (reference sequence). The ends were cut back, 0 bases at V and 7 bases at J, with 13 bases in the middle. The CDR3 loop reads CASSLVGTTFGYTF. The CDR3 DNA reads TGTGCCAGCAGCTTGGTAGGGACGACTTTTGGCTACACCTTC.

A few counts support this clonotype. The V call is TRBV14, the J call TRBJ2-5; 9 nucleotides agree with TRBD1. The J call is uncertain, as TRBJ2-7 better fits the DNA end. From germline, CDR1 is SGHDN and CDR2 FVKESK. CDR3 length: 14 amino acids. The CDR3 here is CASSQDGTGSEQYF. DNA of the CDR3: TGTGCCAGCAGCCAAGACGGGACAGGGAGCGAGCAGTACTTC.

The genes are TRBV7-3 and TRBJ2-7; the D call may be TRBD1 or TRBD2 (5 bases each). CDR1 and CDR2 (germline): SGHTA, FQGTGA. This CDR3 contains 13 residues. V gave up 5 bases and J gave up 4 bases, with 12 bases separating them. Here the CDR3 reads CASSHRDGYEQYF. CDR3 bases: TGTGCCAGCAGCCATCGGGACGGGTACGAGCAGTACTTC.

The CDR3 DNA reads as TGCCATATTCCGGGACTAGCGGGGGGTTCAGATACGCAGTATTTT. This gives the protein CHIPGLAGGSDTQYF. V gene TRBV20-1 combines with J gene TRBJ2-3, with 15 bases matching TRBD2. The CDR3 sequence is 15 residues long. CDR1 and CDR2 (germline): DFQATT, SNEGSKA (reference sequence).